Listed here is a single TCR beta chain. TCRdb reanalyzed the 5' RACE reads and collapses them to one entry per CDR3 protein, without DNA. This sample's table reports approximately 420,000 distinct CDR3 sequences. This specimen comes from a study of monozygotic twins with inflammatory bowel disease. The source material was blood. This receptor was obtained from a human donor with ulcerative colitis or Crohn's disease, or a healthy co-twin of an affected twin (not recorded which).

The CDR3 sequence is CASSLLAGPITGELFF. The chain combines TRBV7-9 with TRBJ2-2; TCRdb designates TRBD2, a call that cannot be tested without DNA. The CDR3 contains 16 residues. The germline V gene has CDR1 SEHNR and CDR2 FQNEAQ (reference sequence).